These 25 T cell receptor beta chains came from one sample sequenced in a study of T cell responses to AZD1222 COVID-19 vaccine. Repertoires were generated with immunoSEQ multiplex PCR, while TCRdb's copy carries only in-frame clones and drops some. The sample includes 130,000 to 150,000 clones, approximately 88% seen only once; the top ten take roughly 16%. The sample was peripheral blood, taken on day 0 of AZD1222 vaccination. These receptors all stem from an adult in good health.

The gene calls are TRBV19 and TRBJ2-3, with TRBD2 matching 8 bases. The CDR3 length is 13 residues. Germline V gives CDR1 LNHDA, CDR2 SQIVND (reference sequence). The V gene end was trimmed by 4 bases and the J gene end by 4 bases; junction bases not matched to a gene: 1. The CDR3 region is CASSRGLADTQYF. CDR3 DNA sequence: TGTGCCAGTAGTAGGGGACTAGCAGATACGCAGTATTTT. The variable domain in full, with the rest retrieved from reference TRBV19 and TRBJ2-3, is DGGITQSPKYLFRKEGQNVTLSCEQNLNHDAMYWYRQDPGQGLRLIYYSQIVNDFQKGDIAEGYSVSREKKESFPLTVTSAQKNPTAFYLCASSRGLADTQYFGPGTRLTVL.

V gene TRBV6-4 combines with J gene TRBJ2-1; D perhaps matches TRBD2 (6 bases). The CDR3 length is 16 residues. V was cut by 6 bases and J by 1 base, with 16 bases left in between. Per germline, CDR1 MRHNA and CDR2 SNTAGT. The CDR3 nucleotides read TGTGCCAGCAGCCTAAACCCGAGCGGGTCCTACAATGAGCAGTTCTTC. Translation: CASSLNPSGSYNEQFF.

The CDR3 is CASSPYIEETQYF. Here the CDR3 DNA reads TGTGCCAGCAGCCCTTACATTGAGGAGACCCAGTACTTC. V is TRBV7-9 and J is TRBJ2-5; D not certain. The V gene's germline CDR1 is SEHNR and CDR2 FQNEAQ (reference sequence). The CDR3 sequence is 13 residues long. Deletions cut 5 bases from V and 5 bases from J, with 12 bases between.

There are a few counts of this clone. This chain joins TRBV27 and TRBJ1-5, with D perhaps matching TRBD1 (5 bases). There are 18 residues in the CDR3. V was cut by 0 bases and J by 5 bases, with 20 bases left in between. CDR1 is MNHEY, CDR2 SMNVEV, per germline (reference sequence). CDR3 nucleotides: TGTGCCAGCAGTTTATCGTTTGGGTTAGTTGGGGCGGATCAGCCCCAGCATTTT. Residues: CASSLSFGLVGADQPQHF.

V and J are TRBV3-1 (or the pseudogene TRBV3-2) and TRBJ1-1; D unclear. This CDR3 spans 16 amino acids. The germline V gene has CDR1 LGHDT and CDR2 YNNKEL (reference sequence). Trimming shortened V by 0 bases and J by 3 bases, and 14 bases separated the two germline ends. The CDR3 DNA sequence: TGTGCCAGCAGCCAAGAAGAGGTTGGGTGGGACACTGAAGCTTTCTTT. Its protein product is CASSQEEVGWDTEAFF.

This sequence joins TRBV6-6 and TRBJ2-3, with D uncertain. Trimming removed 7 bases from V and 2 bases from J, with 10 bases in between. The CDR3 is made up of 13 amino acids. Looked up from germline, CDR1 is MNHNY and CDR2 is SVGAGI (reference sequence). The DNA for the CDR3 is TGTGCCAGCAACAGAGGTCTCACAGATACGCAGTATTTT. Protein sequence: CASNRGLTDTQYF.

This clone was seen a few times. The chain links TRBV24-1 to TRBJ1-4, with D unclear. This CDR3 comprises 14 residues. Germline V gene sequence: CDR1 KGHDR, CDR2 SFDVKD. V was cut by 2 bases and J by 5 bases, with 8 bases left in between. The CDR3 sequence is CATSDSGSNEKLFF. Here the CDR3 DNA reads TGTGCCACCAGTGATTCCGGGTCCAATGAAAAACTGTTTTTT.

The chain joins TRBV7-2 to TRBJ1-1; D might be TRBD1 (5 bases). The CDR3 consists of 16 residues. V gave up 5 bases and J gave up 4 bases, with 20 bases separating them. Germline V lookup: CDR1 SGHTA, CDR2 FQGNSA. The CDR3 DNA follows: TGTGCCAGCAGCCCCCCGGGGGGGGGAGTGATCACTGAAGCTTTCTTT. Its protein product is CASSPPGGGVITEAFF.

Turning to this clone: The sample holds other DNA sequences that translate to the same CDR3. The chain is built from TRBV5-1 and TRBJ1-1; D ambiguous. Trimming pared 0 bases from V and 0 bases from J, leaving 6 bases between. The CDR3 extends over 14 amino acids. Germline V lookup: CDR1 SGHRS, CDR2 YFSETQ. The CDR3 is CASSLGPLNTEAFF. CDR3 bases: TGCGCCAGCAGCTTGGGACCTCTGAACACTGAAGCTTTCTTT.

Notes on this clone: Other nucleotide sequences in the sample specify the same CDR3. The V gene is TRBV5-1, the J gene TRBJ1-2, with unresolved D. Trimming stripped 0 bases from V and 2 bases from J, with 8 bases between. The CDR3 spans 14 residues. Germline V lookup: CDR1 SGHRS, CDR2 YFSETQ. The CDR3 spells CASSLGQSNYGYTF. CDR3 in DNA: TGCGCCAGCAGCTTGGGGCAGTCAAACTATGGCTACACCTTC.

CDR3 sequence: CASSLRPASGGSSTDTQYF. In DNA, the CDR3 is TGTGCCAGCAGCTTAAGGCCCGCTAGCGGGGGGTCTAGCACAGATACGCAGTATTTT. The chain is built from TRBV7-3 and TRBJ2-3, with TRBD2 matching 11 bases. With V trimmed by 1 base and J by 0 bases, 9 bases remained unmatched. The CDR3 runs 19 residues. Germline V lookup: CDR1 SGHTA, CDR2 FQGTGA.

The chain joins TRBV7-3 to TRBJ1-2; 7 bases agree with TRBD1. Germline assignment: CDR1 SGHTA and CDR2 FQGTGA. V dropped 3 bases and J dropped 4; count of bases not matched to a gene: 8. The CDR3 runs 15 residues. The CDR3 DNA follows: TGTGCCAGCAGCTTTGAGGGGGCAACTCCCTATGGCTACACCTTC. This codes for CASSFEGATPYGYTF.

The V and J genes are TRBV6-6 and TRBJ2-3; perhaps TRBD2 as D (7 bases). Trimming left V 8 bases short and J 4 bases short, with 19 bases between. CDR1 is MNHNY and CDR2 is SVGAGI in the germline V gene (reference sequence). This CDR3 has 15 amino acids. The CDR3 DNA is TGTGCCAGCCTCCTACCGGCGGGGGCCGCAGATACGCAGTATTTT. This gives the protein CASLLPAGAADTQYF.

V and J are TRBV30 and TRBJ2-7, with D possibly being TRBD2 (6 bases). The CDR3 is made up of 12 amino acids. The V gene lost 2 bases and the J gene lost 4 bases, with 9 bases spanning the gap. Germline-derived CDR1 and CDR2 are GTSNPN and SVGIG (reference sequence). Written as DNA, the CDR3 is TGTGCCTGGAGTCGGGGAGGATACGAGCAGTACTTC. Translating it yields CAWSRGGYEQYF.

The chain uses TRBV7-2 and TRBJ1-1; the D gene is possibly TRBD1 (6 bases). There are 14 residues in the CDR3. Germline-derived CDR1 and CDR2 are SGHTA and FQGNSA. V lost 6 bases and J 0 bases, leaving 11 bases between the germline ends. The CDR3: CASRRDTLNTEAFF. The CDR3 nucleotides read TGTGCCAGCAGGAGGGACACATTGAACACTGAAGCTTTCTTT.

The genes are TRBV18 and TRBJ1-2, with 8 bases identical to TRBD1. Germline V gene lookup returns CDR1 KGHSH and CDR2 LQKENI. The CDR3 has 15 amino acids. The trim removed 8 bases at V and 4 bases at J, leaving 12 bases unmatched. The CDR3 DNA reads TGTGCCAGCACCGCCGATGGACAGGGTCGCTATGGCTACACCTTC. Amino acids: CASTADGQGRYGYTF.

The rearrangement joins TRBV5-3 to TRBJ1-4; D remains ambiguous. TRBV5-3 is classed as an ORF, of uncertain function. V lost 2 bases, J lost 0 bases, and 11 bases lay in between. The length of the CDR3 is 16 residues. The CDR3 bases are TGTGCCAGAAGCTTTAACGCAACACCAACTAATGAAAAACTGTTTTTT. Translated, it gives CARSFNATPTNEKLFF.

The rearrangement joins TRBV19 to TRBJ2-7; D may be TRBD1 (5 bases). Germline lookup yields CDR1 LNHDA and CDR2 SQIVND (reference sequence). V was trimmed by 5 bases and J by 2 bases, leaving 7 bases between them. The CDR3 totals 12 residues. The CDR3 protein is CASSGRAYEQYF. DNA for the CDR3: TGTGCCAGTAGTGGCAGGGCCTACGAGCAGTACTTC.

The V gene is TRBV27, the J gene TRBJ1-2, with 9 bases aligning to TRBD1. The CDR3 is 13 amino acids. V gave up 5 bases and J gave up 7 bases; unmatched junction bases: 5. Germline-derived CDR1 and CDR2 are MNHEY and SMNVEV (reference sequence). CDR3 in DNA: TGTGCCAGCAGTATGACAGGGGGAGGTGGCTACACCTTC. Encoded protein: CASSMTGGGGYTF.

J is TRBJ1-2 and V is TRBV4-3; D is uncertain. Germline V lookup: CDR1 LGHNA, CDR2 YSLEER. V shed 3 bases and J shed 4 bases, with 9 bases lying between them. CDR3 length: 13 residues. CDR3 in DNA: TGCGCCAGCAGCCAGGAAAGTGGCTATGGCTACACCTTC. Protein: CASSQESGYGYTF.

The CDR3 spells CASSTGGANTGELFF. In nucleotides, the CDR3 is TGTGCCAGCAGCACGGGCGGAGCGAACACCGGGGAGCTGTTTTTT. V usage is TRBV5-8 and J usage is TRBJ2-2; D call uncertain. This CDR3 region has 15 residues. Germline CDR1 reads SGHTS; CDR2 reads YDEGEE. V was trimmed by 4 bases and J by 0 bases, leaving 10 bases between them.

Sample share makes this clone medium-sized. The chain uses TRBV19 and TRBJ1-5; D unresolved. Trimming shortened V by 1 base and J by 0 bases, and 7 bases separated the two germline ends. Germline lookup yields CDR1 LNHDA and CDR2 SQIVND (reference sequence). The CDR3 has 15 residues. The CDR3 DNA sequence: TGTGCCAGTAGTATAGGAGGGTATAGCAATCAGCCCCAGCATTTT. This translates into CASSIGGYSNQPQHF.

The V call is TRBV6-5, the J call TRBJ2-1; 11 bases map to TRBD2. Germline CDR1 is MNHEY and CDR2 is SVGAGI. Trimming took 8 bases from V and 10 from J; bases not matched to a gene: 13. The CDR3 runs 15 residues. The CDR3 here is CASGTTSGALDEQFF. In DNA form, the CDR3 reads TGTGCCAGCGGAACGACTAGCGGGGCCTTGGACGAGCAGTTCTTC.

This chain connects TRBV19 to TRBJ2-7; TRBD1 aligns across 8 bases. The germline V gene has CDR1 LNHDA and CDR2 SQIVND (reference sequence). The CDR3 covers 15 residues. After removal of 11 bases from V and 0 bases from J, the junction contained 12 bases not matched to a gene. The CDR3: CACSLDRGLSYEQYF. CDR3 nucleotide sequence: TGTGCCTGTTCGTTAGACAGGGGCCTCTCCTACGAGCAGTACTTC.

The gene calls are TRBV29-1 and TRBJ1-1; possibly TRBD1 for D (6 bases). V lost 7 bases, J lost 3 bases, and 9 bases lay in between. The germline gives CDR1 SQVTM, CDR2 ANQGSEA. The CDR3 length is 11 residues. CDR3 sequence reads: CSAPGDTEAFF. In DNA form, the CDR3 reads TGCAGCGCCCCAGGGGACACTGAAGCTTTCTTT.